These 5 T cell receptor beta chains were sequenced from one sample in a study of control samples from healthy donors and cancer patients. Some clones are missing from TCRdb's copy, which holds only in-frame ones; the method was immunoSEQ multiplex PCR. The profile shows some 410,000 clones, more than 80% of them singletons. Sequences were obtained from PBMCs. Receptors originate from a man in his forties or fifties with head and neck cancer.

This chain links TRBV27 with TRBJ2-6; perhaps TRBD1 as D (5 bases). The germline CDR1 and CDR2 sequences are MNHEY and SMNVEV (reference sequence). Trimming removed 0 bases at V and 0 bases at J, with 12 bases between. The CDR3 totals 18 residues. CDR3 loop: CASSLSQGPISGANVLTF. The CDR3 DNA sequence: TGTGCCAGCAGTTTATCGCAGGGTCCAATCTCTGGGGCCAACGTCCTGACTTTC.

The rearrangement links TRBV6-5 to TRBJ2-2; 9 nucleotides align to TRBD1. This CDR3 has 15 amino acids. Germline CDR1 and CDR2: MNHEY and SVGAGI. Trimming removed 10 bases from V and 1 base from J; junction bases left unmatched: 7. CDR3 coding DNA: TGTGCCACCAAGCCGGGACAGGGGAACACCGGGGAGCTGTTTTTT. Translated, it gives CATKPGQGNTGELFF.

This chain uses TRBV30 with TRBJ1-5; D is possibly TRBD1 (6 bases). The V end lost 2 bases, the J end lost 0 bases, and 20 bases lay between the germline ends. The V gene's germline CDR1 is GTSNPN and CDR2 SVGIG (reference sequence). The CDR3 is 18 amino acids. In nucleotides, the CDR3 is TGTGCCTGGAGTAGTGGGCAGGGGCGAACCTATAGCAATCAGCCCCAGCATTTT. It is translated as CAWSSGQGRTYSNQPQHF.

The chain carries TRBV19 and TRBJ1-4, with 7 bases fitting TRBD1. The CDR3 covers 14 residues. Trimming removed 2 bases from V and 8 bases from J; junction bases left unmatched: 5. Germline V CDR1 and CDR2: LNHDA, SQIVND (reference sequence). The CDR3 region has the DNA TGTGCCAGTAGTATATCCAGGGGGGACGAAAAACTGTTTTTT. Protein product: CASSISRGDEKLFF.

This clone was detected once. The rearrangement joins TRBV7-8 to TRBJ2-1; D unresolved. CDR3 length equals 11 residues. The ends were cut back, 6 bases at V and 3 bases at J, with 3 bases in the middle. The V gene's germline CDR1 is SGHVS and CDR2 FQNEAQ. As DNA, the CDR3 is TGTGCCAGCAGGAGCTACAATGAGCAGTTCTTC. Translated: CASRSYNEQFF. The full variable domain, with the rest looked up from reference TRBV7-8 and TRBJ2-1, is GAGVSQSPRYKVAKRGQDVALRCDPISGHVSLFWYQQALGQGPEFLTYFQNEAQLDKSGLPSDRFFAERPEGSVSTLKIQRTQQEDSAVYLCASRSYNEQFFGPGTRLTVL.